The TCR beta chain described here comes from a study of monozygotic twins with inflammatory bowel disease. Study-wide findings and caveats: IBD-affected twins scored below their healthy co-twins in TCRbeta diversity (inverse Simpson).

TCRdb reprocessed the 5' RACE reads and reports one entry per CDR3 protein, with no DNA. This table lists some 160,000 distinct CDR3 sequences. Notes on this clonotype: Its antigen remains unidentified.

CDR3 length: 15 amino acids. From germline, CDR1 is LNHDA and CDR2 SQIVND (reference sequence). This chain connects TRBV19 to TRBJ1-2; lacking DNA, the TRBD1 call made by TCRdb goes unchecked. The sequence was obtained from a human donor with ulcerative colitis or Crohn's disease, or a healthy co-twin of an affected twin (not recorded which). The sequenced material came from blood. This CDR3 is CASSTLDALNYGYTF.